This T cell receptor (beta chain) was recovered during a study of T cell responses to AZD1222 COVID-19 vaccine. Study-level results: Reports say nearly half of spike-specific TCRs go after unmutated variant regions. At study baseline, merely over 5 AZD1222 recipients were seropositive. Clonal diversity may have been underestimated in mostly white British donors. The CD4 TCRs associated with vaccination extended across spike and predominated at 160-218 and 743-854.

Data came from immunoSEQ multiplex PCR; TCRdb stores just in-frame clones and leaves some out. In the table there are 130,000 to 150,000 clones, around nine tenths of which are singletons. Germline loops: CDR1 SNHLY, CDR2 FYNNEI. This CDR3 contains 14 residues. Trimming pared 5 bases from V and 0 bases from J, leaving 7 bases between. Note on this clone: Antigen specificity is unknown.

The sequences come from peripheral blood, collected on day 0 of AZD1222 vaccination. This clonotype was obtained from an adult in good health. The chain recombines TRBV2 with TRBJ2-2, with D perhaps TRBD2 (6 bases). Here the CDR3 reads CASSPSANTGELFF. In nucleotides, the CDR3 is TGTGCCAGCAGTCCTAGCGCGAACACCGGGGAGCTGTTTTTT.